The 30 T cell receptor beta chains below come from one sample, sequenced in a study of T cells in Graves' hyperthyroidism and ophthalmopathy. Authors of the study amplified TCR beta CDR3 regions from RNA transcripts. HTBI primers were used for first-round RT-PCR of the TCR CDR3. Each CDR3 protein is one row after TCRdb ran MiXCR on the multiplex PCR reads. Of hundreds of thousands of distinct CDR3 sequences in the sample, 16% are singletons; the top ten hold roughly 18%. The sample taken for sequencing was blood. The receptors stem from a woman under 30 with Graves' hyperthyroidism.

This clonotype was found many times. V usage is TRBV7-9 and J usage is TRBJ2-1; D possibly uses TRBD1 or TRBD2 (5 bases each). Germline lookup yields CDR1 SEHNR and CDR2 FQNEAQ (reference sequence). The CDR3 extends over 13 amino acids. Trimming stripped 5 bases from V and 6 bases from J, with 11 bases between. CDR3 sequence: CASSRRDGNEQFF. CDR3 DNA sequence: TGTGCCAGCAGCCGCCGGGACGGCAATGAGCAGTTCTTC.

J is TRBJ2-7 and V is TRBV25-1, with TRBD2 matching over 8 bases. Per the germline V gene, CDR1 is MGHDK and CDR2 is SYGVNS. The CDR3 is 18 residues long. V was pared by 2 bases and J by 3 bases, with 15 bases of the junction left unmatched. DNA of the CDR3: TGTGCCAGCAGTGAAAATGCGGGGGGTGCCCAGGACGGCTACGAGCAGTACTTC. It yields the protein CASSENAGGAQDGYEQYF.

The chain couples TRBV5-1 to TRBJ1-1; D may be TRBD1 (6 bases). Trimming left V 0 bases short and J 10 bases short, with 13 bases between. The CDR3 spans 13 residues. From germline, CDR1 is SGHRS and CDR2 YFSETQ. CDR3 DNA sequence: TGCGCCAGCAGCTTGGGGGACGGGGGGGCAGCTTTCTTT. Amino acids: CASSLGDGGAAFF.

The chain links TRBV30 to TRBJ2-5; the match to TRBD2 covers 7 bases. The CDR3 is 14 residues long. V was clipped by 0 bases and J by 7 bases; unmatched bases: 8. Germline CDR1 is GTSNPN and CDR2 is SVGIG (reference sequence). DNA of the CDR3: TGTGCCTGGAGTGTACCGGGGGGACTTTTGACCCAGTACTTC. This translates into CAWSVPGGLLTQYF. Looking up the rest from reference TRBV30 and TRBJ2-5 gives the full variable domain: SQTIHQWPATLVQPVGSPLSLECTVEGTSNPNLYWYRQAAGRGLQLLFYSVGIGQISSEVPQNLSASRPQDRQFILSSKKLLLSDSGFYLCAWSVPGGLLTQYFGPGTRLLVL.

The V gene is TRBV6-1, the J gene TRBJ1-4; unclear D gene. Trimming removed 0 bases at V and 8 bases at J, with 7 bases between. The CDR3 totals 13 residues. Germline V lookup: CDR1 MNHNS, CDR2 SASEGT. The CDR3 DNA is TGTGCCAGCAGTGAAGCGCGTAACGAAAAACTGTTTTTT. It yields the protein CASSEARNEKLFF.

The chain is built from TRBV2 and TRBJ2-2; TRBD2 agrees at 10 bases. J gave up 7 bases and V 4 bases, and 6 bases lay outside the gene matches. CDR3 size: 15 residues. The germline V gene encodes CDR1 SNHLY and CDR2 FYNNEI. CDR3 sequence (DNA): TGTGCCAGCAGTGCCGGGACTAGCGTGGGCGGGGAGCTGTTTTTT. Translation: CASSAGTSVGGELFF.

This clonotype showed up just a few times. The chain combines TRBV7-9 with TRBJ2-1; 12 bases line up with TRBD2. The ends lost 3 bases at V and 3 bases at J; junction bases unmatched: 3. This CDR3 spans 16 amino acids. Per the germline V gene, CDR1 is SEHNR and CDR2 is FQNEAQ (reference sequence). Written as DNA, the CDR3 is TGTGCCAGCAGCTTCACTAGCGGGGGGCACTACAATGAGCAGTTCTTC. This sequence encodes CASSFTSGGHYNEQFF.

This clonotype was recorded many times. The V gene is TRBV18, the J gene TRBJ2-5; TRBD1 matches 8 bases. Germline V CDR1 and CDR2: KGHSH, LQKENI. Trimming at V came to 1 base and at J to 1 base, leaving 2 bases not matched to a gene. The CDR3 is 15 residues long. The CDR3, as DNA: TGTGCCAGCTCACCACGGACAGGGCCCCAAGAGACCCAGTACTTC. Protein: CASSPRTGPQETQYF.

This clonotype was counted a few times. V is TRBV3-1 and J is TRBJ1-2; D gene uncertain. Trimming pared 1 base from V and 8 bases from J, leaving 11 bases between. Germline V gene sequence: CDR1 LGHDT, CDR2 YNNKEL (reference sequence). The CDR3 has 13 residues. In nucleotides, the CDR3 is TGTGCCAGCAGCCAAGGGTCACCTGGGGGCTACACCTTC. This codes for CASSQGSPGGYTF.

The CDR3 bases are TGCAGCGTTGAGGACTTTCCCTCTGGGGCCAACGTCCTGACTTTC. Translation: CSVEDFPSGANVLTF. J is TRBJ2-6 and V is TRBV29-1; the D gene is possibly TRBD2 (5 bases). The V and J ends lost 3 bases and 0 bases respectively, with 9 bases between them. The germline V gene encodes CDR1 SQVTM and CDR2 ANQGSEA. The CDR3 consists of 15 residues. Using reference TRBV29-1 and TRBJ2-6 for the parts outside the CDR3, the full variable domain is SAVISQKPSRDICQRGTSLTIQCQVDSQVTMMFWYRQQPGQSLTLIATANQGSEATYESGFVIDKFPISRPNLTFSTLTVSNMSPEDSSIYLCSVEDFPSGANVLTFGAGSRLTVL.

This clonotype was seen at least ten times. This chain uses TRBV18 with TRBJ2-1; D tentatively reads TRBD1 or TRBD2 (5 bases each). Germline loops: CDR1 KGHSH, CDR2 LQKENI. Trimming left V 3 bases short and J 9 bases short, with 21 bases between. CDR3 length equals 16 residues. Here the CDR3 reads CASSPGVGATPGEQFF. CDR3 DNA: TGTGCCAGCTCACCCGGTGTCGGGGCTACTCCCGGTGAGCAGTTCTTC.

This sequence joins TRBV20-1 and TRBJ2-1, with 11 positions matching TRBD2. Germline V gives CDR1 DFQATT, CDR2 SNEGSKA (reference sequence). The CDR3 loop spans 12 amino acids. V dropped 5 bases and J dropped 9; count of bases not matched to a gene: 3. The CDR3 sequence is CSAGSGGAEQFF. CDR3 nucleotide sequence: TGCAGTGCTGGTAGCGGGGGGGCTGAGCAGTTCTTC.

This chain links TRBV18 with TRBJ2-7, with TRBD2 matching over 8 bases. The CDR3 spans 15 residues. The germline V gene has CDR1 KGHSH and CDR2 LQKENI. V was pared by 0 bases and J by 5 bases, with 6 bases of the junction left unmatched. The CDR3 is CASSPPSGSRNEQYF. The CDR3, as DNA: TGTGCCAGCTCACCACCGAGCGGGAGTCGGAACGAGCAGTACTTC.

The V call is TRBV15, the J call TRBJ1-2; unclear D gene. Germline CDR1 is LNHNV and CDR2 is YYDKDF (reference sequence). The CDR3 runs 13 residues. V lost 1 base, J lost 4 bases, and 7 bases lay in between. CDR3 region: CATSRGLGYGYTF. As DNA, the CDR3 is TGTGCCACCAGCAGAGGGTTAGGCTATGGCTACACCTTC.

In this sample, this clonotype turned up many times. The chain employs TRBV3-1 and TRBJ1-6; D may be TRBD1 (6 bases). CDR1 is LGHDT and CDR2 is YNNKEL in the germline V gene (reference sequence). Trimming left V 6 bases short and J 10 bases short, with 10 bases between. The CDR3 spans 12 residues. CDR3 DNA: TGTGCCAGCAGTTACAGGGACTCACCCCTCCACTTT. The encoded protein is CASSYRDSPLHF.

V is TRBV7-9 and J is TRBJ2-7, with D unresolved. The V and J ends lost 4 bases and 5 bases respectively, with 21 bases between them. CDR1 SEHNR and CDR2 FQNEAQ come from the germline V gene (reference sequence). The CDR3 covers 16 residues. CDR3: CASSSFKGAPRNEQYF. The CDR3 nucleotides read TGTGCCAGCAGCTCATTTAAAGGTGCCCCTCGGAACGAGCAGTACTTC.

This clonotype occurred a few times. J is TRBJ2-7 and V is TRBV19; 9 bases match TRBD1. Per the germline V gene, CDR1 is LNHDA and CDR2 is SQIVND (reference sequence). Losses at the gene ends were 10 bases for V and 3 bases for J; bases not matched to a gene: 10. The CDR3 is made up of 14 amino acids. The CDR3 sequence is CATAQTGGFYEQYF. The CDR3 region has the DNA TGTGCCACTGCCCAGACAGGGGGATTCTACGAGCAGTACTTC. The full variable domain, completed using reference TRBV19 and TRBJ2-7, is DGGITQSPKYLFRKEGQNVTLSCEQNLNHDAMYWYRQDPGQGLRLIYYSQIVNDFQKGDIAEGYSVSREKKESFPLTVTSAQKNPTAFYLCATAQTGGFYEQYFGPGTRLTVT.

This clonotype was found a few times. The CDR3 spells CASSVAASGSETQYF. In nucleotides, the CDR3 is TGTGCCAGCAGCGTAGCGGCTAGCGGGAGTGAGACCCAGTACTTC. The genes are TRBV9 and TRBJ2-5; 10 bases agree with TRBD2. This CDR3 is built from 15 residues. Looked up from germline, CDR1 is SGDLS and CDR2 is YYNGEE. J was trimmed by 5 bases and V by 0 bases; bases with no gene match: 4.

This clonotype occurred a few times. This rearrangement joins TRBV6-1 to TRBJ1-2, with a weak D call TRBD1 (5 bases). CDR1 is MNHNS, CDR2 SASEGT, per germline. This CDR3 contains 14 residues. V was cut by 6 bases and J by 9 bases, with 20 bases left in between. Here the CDR3 DNA reads TGTGCCAGCAGACTGACAGCCAGCTATGGGCGCTACACCTTC. Translating it yields CASRLTASYGRYTF.

This clonotype was recorded at least ten times. The V gene is TRBV20-1, the J gene TRBJ2-5; D not resolved. Germline CDR1 and CDR2: DFQATT and SNEGSKA (reference sequence). The V end was cut by 3 bases, the J end by 2 bases, with 13 bases between. The CDR3 covers 14 residues. The CDR3 here is CSASSQYPQETQYF. In nucleotides, the CDR3 is TGCAGTGCTAGTTCCCAATATCCACAAGAGACCCAGTACTTC.

This chain uses TRBV27 with TRBJ2-3, with 8 bases fitting TRBD2. Trimming took 7 bases from V and 3 from J; bases not matched to a gene: 9. The CDR3 totals 15 residues. Germline V gene lookup returns CDR1 MNHEY and CDR2 SMNVEV (reference sequence). For the CDR3, the DNA is TGTGCCAGCACCAGGCGCGGGGGGAAGACAGATACGCAGTATTTT. Translation gives CASTRRGGKTDTQYF.

In this sample, this clonotype turned up many times. The CDR3, as DNA: TGTGCCAGCAGCCGAGGAAGTCAGCCCCAGCATTTT. It encodes CASSRGSQPQHF. V gene TRBV28 combines with J gene TRBJ1-5; no clear D gene. Germline CDR1 reads MDHEN; CDR2 reads SYDVKM. This CDR3 comprises 12 residues. V lost 6 bases and J 6 bases, leaving 9 bases between the germline ends.

The chain links TRBV25-1 to TRBJ1-5; 12 bases align to TRBD1. The CDR3 loop spans 17 amino acids. Germline V gene sequence: CDR1 MGHDK, CDR2 SYGVNS. After removal of 4 bases from V and 3 bases from J, the junction contained 7 bases not matched to a gene. The chain's CDR3 is CASSGEAGQGANQPQHF. In nucleotides, the CDR3 is TGTGCCAGCAGTGGGGAAGCGGGACAGGGGGCCAATCAGCCCCAGCATTTT. Full variable domain (outside the CDR3, taken from reference TRBV25-1 and TRBJ1-5): EADIYQTPRYLVIGTGKKITLECSQTMGHDKMYWYQQDPGMELHLIHYSYGVNSTEKGDLSSESTVSRIRTEHFPLTLESARPSHTSQYLCASSGEAGQGANQPQHFGDGTRLSIL.

In the case of this clonotype: This may arise from a read error, as a much more abundant clone is one base away. J is TRBJ2-1 and V is TRBV6-6; the D is unclear. This CDR3 is 13 amino acids long. Germline-derived CDR1 and CDR2 are MNHNY and SVGAGI (reference sequence). The ends were cut back, 0 bases at V and 10 bases at J, with 10 bases in the middle. The CDR3 nucleotides read TGTGCCAGCAGTTACTCGTGGGTAGGAGAGCAGTTCTTC. It yields the protein CASSYSWVGEQFF.

This chain uses TRBV28 with TRBJ2-1; the match to TRBD2 covers 9 bases. CDR3 length: 15 residues. Germline values: CDR1 MDHEN, CDR2 SYDVKM. With 5 bases clipped from V and 6 bases from J, the junction kept 8 bases outside the gene matches. The CDR3 nucleotides read TGTGCCAGCAGTAGCGGGAGGCCTAGCTTCAATGAGCAGTTCTTC. As protein: CASSSGRPSFNEQFF.

This rearrangement joins TRBV20-1 to TRBJ1-1; the D gene is possibly TRBD1 (5 bases). Germline CDR1 DFQATT, CDR2 SNEGSKA (reference sequence). This CDR3 is built from 13 residues. Trimming removed 5 bases at V and 3 bases at J, with 13 bases between. This CDR3 reads CSAVQGADTEAFF. CDR3 nucleotides: TGCAGTGCTGTCCAGGGAGCGGACACTGAAGCTTTCTTT.

This chain connects TRBV4-1 to TRBJ2-7; TRBD1 agrees at 10 bases. The CDR3 runs 16 residues. V lost 4 bases and J lost 2; bases outside the gene matches: 8. Per the germline V gene, CDR1 is MGHRA and CDR2 is YSYEKL. The CDR3 loop is CASSPGQGRLAYEQYF. Here the CDR3 DNA reads TGCGCCAGCAGCCCGGGACAGGGGAGGCTTGCCTACGAGCAGTACTTC.

This clonotype has ten or more counts. V is TRBV10-3 and J is TRBJ2-7; 10 bases fit TRBD1. CDR1 and CDR2 from the germline V gene are ENHRY and SYGVKD. V gave up 3 bases and J gave up 3 bases; unmatched junction bases: 5. The length of the CDR3 is 15 residues. The CDR3 coding sequence is TGTGCCATCAGTGAAGTGACAGGGGGCGTCTACGAGCAGTACTTC. This codes for CAISEVTGGVYEQYF.

With respect to this clonotype: A read error may produce the germline difference seen at one junction end. The chain links TRBV6-1 to TRBJ1-2, with D unclear. Germline V gives CDR1 MNHNS, CDR2 SASEGT. The length of the CDR3 is 16 residues. CDR3 coding DNA: TGTGCCAGCAGTAAAGCCTGGAAGAAGGTTAACTATGGCTACACCTTC. This translates into CASSKAWKKVNYGYTF.

This clonotype was seen a single time. A single base separates this from a much larger clone, so it may be a read error. The CDR3 does not end in the conserved phenylalanine or tryptophan, so this is likely a read error. The genes are TRBV30 and TRBJ2-3, with D unclear. Germline assignment: CDR1 GTSNPN and CDR2 SVGIG (reference sequence). The CDR3 runs to 12 residues. V lost 4 bases, J lost 1 base, and 6 bases lay in between. The CDR3 loop is CAWTLRTDTQYY. CDR3 nucleotide sequence: TGTGCCTGGACCCTACGCACAGATACGCAGTATTAT.